This T cell receptor beta chain comes out of a study of shared clonotypes between healthy human individuals. Study-wide results and limits: Naive subsets tended to show greater estimated richness than memory subsets.

TCRdb keeps only in-frame clones here, not all; method: immunoSEQ multiplex PCR. The sample has millions of clones, 90% to 95% seen once. Germline CDR1 SEHNR, CDR2 FQNEAQ (reference sequence). With V trimmed by 4 bases and J by 1 base, 1 base remained unmatched. This CDR3 comprises 14 residues. Remarks on this clone: Its antigen is currently unknown. Other DNA sequences in the sample encode the same CDR3.

The sequence was obtained from a man younger than 35 in good health. V gene TRBV7-9 combines with J gene TRBJ1-3; 7 nucleotides line up with TRBD1. The specimen sequenced was naive CD4+ T cells sorted from blood. The subset was: CD45RA+ positively selected. The DNA for the CDR3 is TGTGCCAGCAGCTCGACAGGGTCTGGAAACACCATATATTTT. Protein sequence: CASSSTGSGNTIYF.